This entry describes one T cell receptor (beta chain). The target antigen is unknown. The CDR3 loop spans 16 amino acids. Germline V gene data show CDR1 as MNHEY and CDR2 as SVGAGI. J lost 5 bases, V lost 4 bases, and 12 bases had no gene match. This record belongs to a study of somatic mutations in cytotoxic T cells in rheumatoid arthritis. General study findings and limits: The top CD8+ clone topped 20% of CD8+ cells in about an eighth of the roughly 60 patients. Clonality of CD8+ cells rose with age in rheumatoid arthritis patients but not healthy controls.

Positive selection using magnetic beads isolated the CD4+ and CD8+ cells (purity was checked by flow cytometry). This table comes from immunoSEQ multiplex PCR, and its TCRdb copy is limited to in-frame clones, with some not included. The sample contains about 25,000 clones, 82% of which appear only once. Sequencing input: CD8+ T cells sorted from blood. The chain uses TRBV6-5 and TRBJ2-7; 9 bases are a match to TRBD1. The clonotype was recovered from a man in his fifties in good health. CDR3 residues: CASSLTLGTGIHEQYF. CDR3 nucleotide sequence: TGTGCCAGCAGTTTGACACTCGGGACAGGGATCCACGAGCAGTACTTC.